Below, one T cell receptor beta chain is given with its context. Produced via immunoSEQ multiplex PCR; TCRdb's table is partial and in-frame only. In the table there are 90,000 to 100,000 clones, 94% of which are singletons. The sample comes from a study of T cell changes during pregnancy in multiple sclerosis. V lost 1 base and J 5 bases, leaving 11 bases between the germline ends. CDR3 size: 15 residues. Germline lookup yields CDR1 LGHNA and CDR2 YNFKEQ. The input for sequencing was peripheral blood, taken in the third trimester of pregnancy. V gene TRBV4-2 combines with J gene TRBJ1-4, with D tentatively TRBD1 (5 bases). The sequence came from a female donor with multiple sclerosis, enrolled in a pregnancy study. CDR3 nucleotides: TGTGCCAGCAGCCAAGGGCAGGAGGGGAATGAAAAACTGTTTTTT. Amino acid sequence: CASSQGQEGNEKLFF.